These T cell receptor beta chains were read from a single sample in a study of blood T cell repertoires in COVID-19. Generated by immunoSEQ multiplex PCR, the TCRdb table keeps only in-frame clones and is missing some. The table shows fewer than 90,000 clones, with 85% to 90% occurring only once. The sample was peripheral blood. These receptors came from a woman of 80 years or more with active or convalescent COVID-19. Both conserved end residues are part of each CDR3.

j_gene: TRBJ1-2
v_gene: TRBV20-1
CDR3aa: CSASQGGGGYTF

j_gene: TRBJ1-6
v_gene: TRBV5-1
CDR3aa: CASKGEGNSPLHF

j_gene: TRBJ1-2
v_gene: TRBV5-5
CDR3aa: CASSLAPTGLNYGYTF

j_gene: TRBJ2-2
v_gene: TRBV27
CDR3aa: CASSLLGGHTTGELFF

j_gene: TRBJ2-3
v_gene: TRBV10-1
CDR3aa: CASSVGSWRGTDTQYF

j_gene: TRBJ1-1
v_gene: TRBV19
CDR3aa: CASKSVDSRVGLNTEAFF

j_gene: TRBJ1-5
v_gene: TRBV7-9
CDR3aa: CASSPGAYGSQPQHF

j_gene: TRBJ2-2
v_gene: TRBV24-1
CDR3aa: CATSESGTRNTGELFF

j_gene: TRBJ1-1
v_gene: TRBV6-2/TRBV6-3
CDR3aa: CASSPIRVTEAFF

j_gene: TRBJ2-1
v_gene: TRBV27
CDR3aa: CASRSSYNEQFF

j_gene: TRBJ2-1
v_gene: TRBV18
CDR3aa: CASSPLAGDLSYNEQFF

j_gene: TRBJ2-1
v_gene: TRBV10-2
CDR3aa: CASSGASGVYNEQFF

j_gene: TRBJ1-2
v_gene: TRBV5-4
CDR3aa: CASSLGGAGYGYTF

j_gene: TRBJ1-5
v_gene: TRBV19
CDR3aa: CAKITGGGNQPQHF

j_gene: TRBJ1-6
v_gene: TRBV27
CDR3aa: CASSRQGELNSPLHF

j_gene: TRBJ1-4
v_gene: TRBV5-4
CDR3aa: CASSSRQDLSTNEKLFF

j_gene: TRBJ1-5
v_gene: TRBV29-1
CDR3aa: CSVEDPGQPQHF

j_gene: TRBJ1-6
v_gene: TRBV19
CDR3aa: CASSTLKGTGFNSPLHF